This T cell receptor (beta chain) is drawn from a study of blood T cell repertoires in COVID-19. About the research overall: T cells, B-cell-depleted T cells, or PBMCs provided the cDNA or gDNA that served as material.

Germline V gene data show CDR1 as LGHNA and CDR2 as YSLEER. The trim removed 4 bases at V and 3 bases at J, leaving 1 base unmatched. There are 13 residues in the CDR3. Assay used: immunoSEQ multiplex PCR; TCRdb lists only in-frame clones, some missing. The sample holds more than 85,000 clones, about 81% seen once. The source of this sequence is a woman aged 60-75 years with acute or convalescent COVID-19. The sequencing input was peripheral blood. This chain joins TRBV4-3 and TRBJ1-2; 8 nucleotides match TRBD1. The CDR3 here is CASSPDRDYGYTF. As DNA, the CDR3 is TGCGCCAGCAGCCCGGACAGGGACTATGGCTACACCTTC.